The table lists the clone carrying this TCR beta chain with a count of one. Researchers partitioned CD4+ cells into CD45RA+ naive and CD45RA-negative memory subsets. CDR3 length: 13 residues. Germline loops: CDR1 SGHKS, CDR2 YYEKEE (reference sequence). J was trimmed by 3 bases and V by 5 bases; bases with no gene match: 4. The data derive from a study of shared clonotypes between healthy human individuals. When replicate PCRs were run on sorted subsets, they used roughly 0.2 ug DNA, approximately 27,000 T cell genomes. Libraries were prepared by immunoSEQ multiplex PCR; TCRdb keeps only in-frame clonotypes and omits some of them. The sample consists of 2,100,000 or so clones, around 95% of them appearing once.

The TCR comes from a man between 18 and 35 years old in good health. Sequenced sample: naive CD4+ T cells sorted from blood. Sample subset: CD45RA+ positively selected. The V call is TRBV5-5, the J call TRBJ1-2; TRBD1 aligns across 7 bases. CDR3 region: CASSYQGDYGYTF. The CDR3 bases are TGTGCCAGCAGTTACCAGGGGGACTATGGCTACACCTTC.